The 25 T cell receptor beta chains listed next were all sequenced from one sample in a study of blood T cell repertoires in COVID-19. Measured with immunoSEQ multiplex PCR; TCRdb has only the in-frame clones, and not every one. The sample shows 250,000 to 300,000 clones, approximately 90% of them seen only once. The sample comprised PBMCs or T cells enriched from blood (not recorded which). The receptors shown here come from a woman aged 55-69 years in a cohort exposed to, infected with or recovered from COVID-19 (not recorded which).

V is TRBV2 and J is TRBJ1-4; weak D call: TRBD1 (6 bases). V shed 9 bases and J shed 2 bases, with 19 bases lying between them. The CDR3 loop spans 16 amino acids. The germline V gene encodes CDR1 SNHLY and CDR2 FYNNEI. The DNA for the CDR3 is TGTGCCAGTCGGCGGGGGGCGCAGTCTACTAATGAAAAACTGTTTTTT. This gives the protein CASRRGAQSTNEKLFF.

The chain has TRBV27 and TRBJ1-2, with 10 bases matching TRBD1. J lost 7 bases, V lost 5 bases, and 4 bases had no gene match. Germline V lookup: CDR1 MNHEY, CDR2 SMNVEV (reference sequence). The CDR3 length is 13 residues. CDR3: CASSRDRGFGYTF. The CDR3 region has the DNA TGTGCCAGCAGTCGGGACAGGGGATTTGGCTACACCTTC.

The CDR3 is CASRKSRDRDYQPQHF. The CDR3 nucleotides read TGTGCCAGTAGAAAATCCCGGGACAGGGACTATCAGCCCCAGCATTTT. The chain employs TRBV19 and TRBJ1-5; 9 nucleotides align to TRBD1. CDR3 length: 16 amino acids. Germline lookup yields CDR1 LNHDA and CDR2 SQIVND (reference sequence). V gave up 6 bases and J gave up 5 bases; unmatched junction bases: 11.

CDR3 nucleotides: TGTGCCAGCAGGGACTACTTTGAAGCTTTCTTT. This encodes CASRDYFEAFF. This chain joins TRBV28 and TRBJ1-1; D is unresolved. V was trimmed by 6 bases and J by 7 bases, leaving 9 bases between them. CDR3 length: 11 amino acids. Germline-derived CDR1 and CDR2 are MDHEN and SYDVKM.

This chain joins TRBV7-9 and TRBJ2-1; weak D call: TRBD2 (7 bases). This CDR3 contains 15 residues. Germline V gene lookup returns CDR1 SEHNR and CDR2 FQNEAQ (reference sequence). V gave up 3 bases and J gave up 5 bases, with 14 bases separating them. CDR3 bases: TGTGCCAGCAGCTTGGGAGGGGGGTACAACAATGAGCAGTTCTTC. As protein: CASSLGGGYNNEQFF.

The chain couples TRBV28 to TRBJ2-1; 7 bases are shared with TRBD2. V lost 5 bases, J lost 0 bases, and 4 bases stayed unmatched. The CDR3 has 15 residues. CDR1 MDHEN and CDR2 SYDVKM come from the germline V gene. The DNA for the CDR3 is TGTGCCAGCAGTAATGGCGGGAGCTCCTACAATGAGCAGTTCTTC. Amino acid sequence: CASSNGGSSYNEQFF.

The chain links TRBV7-6 to TRBJ2-5, with TRBD1 matching over 9 bases. The trim removed 5 bases at V and 5 bases at J, leaving 9 bases unmatched. This CDR3 contains 15 residues. The germline gives CDR1 SGHVS, CDR2 FNYEAQ. The CDR3 DNA follows: TGTGCCAGCAGCGTAACAGGGGGCTCGGGGGAGACCCAGTACTTC. This codes for CASSVTGGSGETQYF.

J is TRBJ2-1 and V is TRBV19; TRBD2 matches at 9 bases. The CDR3 spans 16 residues. Trimming at V came to 4 bases and at J to 5 bases, leaving 9 bases not matched to a gene. Germline values: CDR1 LNHDA, CDR2 SQIVND (reference sequence). The CDR3 reads CASSSSSGIPNNEQFF. The CDR3 coding sequence is TGTGCCAGTAGTAGTTCTAGCGGGATCCCTAACAATGAGCAGTTCTTC.

V usage is TRBV5-4 and J usage is TRBJ1-1; D remains unclear. CDR3 length equals 13 residues. Germline-derived CDR1 and CDR2 are SGHNT and YYREEE (reference sequence). Trimming took 4 bases from V and 0 from J, leaving 7 bases between them. The CDR3 sequence: CASSLPLNTEAFF. Here the CDR3 DNA reads TGTGCCAGCAGCCTCCCCTTGAACACTGAAGCTTTCTTT.

V is TRBV11-2 and J is TRBJ2-2; weak D call: TRBD2 (6 bases). Germline values: CDR1 SGHAT, CDR2 FQNNGV. Deletions cut 5 bases from V and 5 bases from J, with 15 bases between. This CDR3 is built from 15 residues. The CDR3 sequence: CASSASGLRTGELFF. The CDR3 DNA reads as TGTGCCAGCAGCGCGAGCGGGCTGAGAACCGGGGAGCTGTTTTTT.

The J gene is TRBJ2-3, the V gene TRBV27; no reliable D call. The CDR3 contains 14 residues. Germline assignment: CDR1 MNHEY and CDR2 SMNVEV (reference sequence). V was trimmed by 6 bases and J by 0 bases, leaving 10 bases between them. The CDR3 DNA is TGTGCCAGCAGCTCTCCCTCTAGCACAGATACGCAGTATTTT. Translating it yields CASSSPSSTDTQYF.

The chain has TRBV28 and TRBJ2-3, with D possibly TRBD1 on 5 matching bases. This CDR3 comprises 13 residues. The V end was cut by 5 bases, the J end by 1 base, with 7 bases between. CDR1 and CDR2 (germline): MDHEN, SYDVKM. The CDR3 protein is CASSLGRTDTQYF. In DNA, the CDR3 is TGTGCCAGCAGTCTGGGGCGCACAGATACGCAGTATTTT.

This clone was counted a single time. The chain combines TRBV27 with TRBJ1-6; a possible D gene is TRBD1 (6 bases). The CDR3 is made up of 13 amino acids. From germline, CDR1 is MNHEY and CDR2 SMNVEV (reference sequence). V gave up 7 bases and J gave up 10 bases, with 14 bases separating them. The CDR3 bases are TGTGCCAGCACTCTAAACAGGGTGTCACCCCTCCACTTT. It encodes CASTLNRVSPLHF.

A single count supports this clone. The chain links TRBV5-6 to TRBJ1-4; D not resolved. CDR3 length: 15 residues. Germline lookup yields CDR1 SGHDT and CDR2 YYEEEE. Trimming shortened V by 2 bases and J by 5 bases, and 13 bases separated the two germline ends. The CDR3 region has the DNA TGTGCCAGCAGCTTAGAGACCGGGATAAATGAAAAACTGTTTTTT. Its translation: CASSLETGINEKLFF.

The gene calls are TRBV21-1 and TRBJ1-1; the table's D gene call, TRBD1, was not cross checked with the DNA. TRBV21-1 is given as a pseudogene. The CDR3 extends over 14 amino acids. CDR3 in DNA: TGTGCCAGCCGCCGGACAGGGTTGAGCACTGAAGCTTTCTTT. This encodes CASRRTGLSTEAFF.

This chain joins TRBV30 and TRBJ1-5; 8 nucleotides line up with TRBD1. The CDR3 is 15 amino acids. The V segment lost 0 bases and the J segment 5 bases; nucleotides outside the gene matches: 6. The germline V gene encodes CDR1 GTSNPN and CDR2 SVGIG (reference sequence). Here the CDR3 reads CAWSVGRGRDQPQHF. DNA of the CDR3: TGTGCCTGGAGTGTAGGCAGGGGGCGTGATCAGCCCCAGCATTTT.

The chain combines TRBV2 with TRBJ1-3; D possibly corresponds to TRBD1 (6 bases). The V gene lost 8 bases and the J gene lost 0 bases, with 8 bases spanning the gap. CDR1 and CDR2 (germline): SNHLY, FYNNEI. The CDR3 has 13 residues. The CDR3 spells CASLGGSGNTIYF. CDR3 nucleotide sequence: TGTGCCAGCCTAGGGGGCTCTGGAAACACCATATATTTT. The full variable domain, completed using reference TRBV2 and TRBJ1-3, is EPEVTQTPSHQVTQMGQEVILRCVPISNHLYFYWYRQILGQKVEFLVSFYNNEISEKSEIFDDQFSVERPDGSNFTLKIRSTKLEDSAMYFCASLGGSGNTIYFGEGSWLTVV.

The V call is TRBV6-4, the J call TRBJ2-5; possibly TRBD1 for D (6 bases). Trimming stripped 10 bases from V and 4 bases from J, with 19 bases between. Germline CDR1 MRHNA, CDR2 SNTAGT. CDR3 length: 14 residues. The CDR3 loop reads CATLPGHEAETQYF. The CDR3 DNA is TGTGCCACCCTCCCGGGACATGAGGCAGAGACCCAGTACTTC.

The chain combines TRBV28 with TRBJ2-7; 7 bases map to TRBD2. V was pared by 8 bases and J by 6 bases, with 10 bases of the junction left unmatched. Germline V gives CDR1 MDHEN, CDR2 SYDVKM. The CDR3 extends over 13 amino acids. The CDR3 DNA follows: TGTGCCAGCTCTGGGGCGGGAGTAATCGAGCAGTACTTC. Translation: CASSGAGVIEQYF.

The CDR3 DNA reads TGTGCCAGCAGCTCAGGGGGCGCGGGTTCACCCCTCCACTTT. This translates into CASSSGGAGSPLHF. V usage is TRBV7-3 and J usage is TRBJ1-6; 8 bases are shared with TRBD1. This CDR3 is 14 amino acids long. Germline CDR1 SGHTA, CDR2 FQGTGA. After removal of 4 bases from V and 9 bases from J, the junction contained 5 bases not matched to a gene. Full variable domain (outside the CDR3, taken from reference TRBV7-3 and TRBJ1-6): GAGVSQTPSNKVTEKGKYVELRCDPISGHTALYWYRQSLGQGPEFLIYFQGTGAADDSGLPNDRFFAVRPEGSVSTLKIQRTERGDSAVYLCASSSGGAGSPLHFGNGTRLTVT.

This clone turned up a few times. J is TRBJ1-2 and V is TRBV3-1 (or the pseudogene TRBV3-2); 9 nucleotides match TRBD1. This CDR3 comprises 15 residues. Looked up from germline, CDR1 is LGHDT and CDR2 is YNNKEL (reference sequence). The V segment lost 1 base and the J segment 3 bases; nucleotides outside the gene matches: 3. This CDR3 reads CASSQGGDRDYGYTF. As DNA, the CDR3 is TGTGCCAGCAGCCAAGGGGGGGACAGGGACTATGGCTACACCTTC.

The V gene is TRBV28, the J gene TRBJ2-7; 9 bases align to TRBD1. V lost 4 bases and J lost 5; bases outside the gene matches: 9. CDR3 length: 15 amino acids. Germline V CDR1 and CDR2: MDHEN, SYDVKM. CDR3: CASSSGDRVNNEQYF. The DNA for the CDR3 is TGTGCCAGCAGTTCCGGGGACAGGGTGAATAACGAGCAGTACTTC.

The chain joins TRBV5-1 to TRBJ2-5, with 8 bases fitting TRBD2. CDR3 length: 21 residues. Trimming cost V 1 base and J 0 bases; bases outside gene matches: 20. Looked up from germline, CDR1 is SGHRS and CDR2 is YFSETQ. The CDR3 protein is CASSLYAGGPPYTQYQETQYF. The CDR3 DNA follows: TGCGCCAGCAGCTTGTATGCGGGAGGACCACCATATACACAATACCAAGAGACCCAGTACTTC.

The chain links TRBV11-3 to TRBJ2-3; 8 bases are shared with TRBD1. The CDR3 has 16 amino acids. The germline gives CDR1 SGHNT, CDR2 YENEEA. The ends lost 5 bases at V and 0 bases at J; junction bases unmatched: 7. For the CDR3, the DNA is TGTGCCAGCAGCGTAGGAACAGGGGGTAGCACAGATACGCAGTATTTT. It translates to CASSVGTGGSTDTQYF. Full variable domain (missing parts from reference TRBV11-3 and TRBJ2-3): EAGVVQSPRYKIIEKKQPVAFWCNPISGHNTLYWYLQNLGQGPELLIRYENEEAVDDSQLPKDRFSAERLKGVDSTLKIQPAELGDSAVYLCASSVGTGGSTDTQYFGPGTRLTVL.

The chain combines TRBV3-1 (or the pseudogene TRBV3-2) with TRBJ2-1, with 15 bases lining up with TRBD2. The CDR3 is made up of 19 amino acids. The V gene's germline CDR1 is LGHDT and CDR2 YNNKEL (reference sequence). V shed 4 bases and J 3 bases; nucleotides not matched to a gene: 10. This chain's CDR3 is CASSPGLAGGILDYNEQFF. The CDR3 DNA is TGTGCCAGCAGCCCGGGACTAGCGGGAGGAATACTTGACTACAATGAGCAGTTCTTC.